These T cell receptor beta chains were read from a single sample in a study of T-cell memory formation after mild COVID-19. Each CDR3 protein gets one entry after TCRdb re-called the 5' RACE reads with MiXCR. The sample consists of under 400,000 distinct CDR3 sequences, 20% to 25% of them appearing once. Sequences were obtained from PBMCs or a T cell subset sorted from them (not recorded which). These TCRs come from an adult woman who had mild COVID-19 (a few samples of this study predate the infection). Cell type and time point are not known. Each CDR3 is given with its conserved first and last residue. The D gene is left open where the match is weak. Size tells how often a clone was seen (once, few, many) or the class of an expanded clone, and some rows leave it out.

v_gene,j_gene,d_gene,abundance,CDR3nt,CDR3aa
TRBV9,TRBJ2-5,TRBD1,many,TGTGCCAGCAGCGTAGGGACAGGGGAAGAGACCCAGTACTTC,CASSVGTGEETQYF
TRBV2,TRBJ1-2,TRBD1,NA,TGTGCCAGCAGCCCCTCGACAGGGTATAACTATGGCTACACCTTC,CASSPSTGYNYGYTF
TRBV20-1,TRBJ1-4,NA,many,TGCAGTGCTAGAGGCCCTAATGAAAAACTGTTTTTT,CSARGPNEKLFF
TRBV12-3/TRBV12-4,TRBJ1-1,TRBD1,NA,TGTGCCAGCAGCCCCAGGGGGGGGGAGACTGAAGCTTTCTTT,CASSPRGGETEAFF
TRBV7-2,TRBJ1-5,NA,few,TGTGCCAGCAGCCTTCCGGGACGGAATCAGCCCCAGCATTTT,CASSLPGRNQPQHF
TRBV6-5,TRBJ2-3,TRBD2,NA,TGTGCCAGCAGCTTTAATAGCGGGAGCACAGATACGCAGTATTTT,CASSFNSGSTDTQYF
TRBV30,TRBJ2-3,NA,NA,TGTGCCTGGAGTGTTGCTGGGAGCACAGATACGCAGTATTTT,CAWSVAGSTDTQYF
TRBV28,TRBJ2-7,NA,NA,TGTGCCAGCAGCTTAGACAGACGATATCACTTC,CASSLDRRYHF
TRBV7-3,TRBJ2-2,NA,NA,TGTGCCAGCAGCAAAGTTGAGGATGCCGGGGAGCTGTTTTTT,CASSKVEDAGELFF
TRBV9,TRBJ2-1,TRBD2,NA,TGTGCCAGCAGCGTAGATTCCCTAGCGGGGTTCTATGAGCAGTTCTTC,CASSVDSLAGFYEQFF
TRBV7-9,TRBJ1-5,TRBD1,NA,TGTGCCAGCAGCTCCTTCTCGACAGGGCTAAGCAATCAGCCCCAGCATTTT,CASSSFSTGLSNQPQHF
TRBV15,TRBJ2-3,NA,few,TGTGCCACCAGCAGAGAAAGGGGCTTCGTGGATACGCAGTATTTT,CATSRERGFVDTQYF
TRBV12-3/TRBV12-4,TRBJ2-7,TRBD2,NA,TGTGCCAGCAGTTTAGAGGGACTAGCGGGAGACGAGCAGTACTTC,CASSLEGLAGDEQYF
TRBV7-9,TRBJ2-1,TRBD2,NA,TGTGCCAGCAGCTCTAGCGGGAATGAGCAGTTCTTC,CASSSSGNEQFF
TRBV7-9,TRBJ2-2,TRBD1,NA,TGTGCCAGCAACTACAGGGGAATGACGGCCGGGGAGCTGTTTTTT,CASNYRGMTAGELFF
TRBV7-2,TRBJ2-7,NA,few,TGTGCCAGCAGTCAGGGGGGGCAGGGGAGGTACGAGCAGTACTTC,CASSQGGQGRYEQYF
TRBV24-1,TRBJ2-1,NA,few,TGTGCCACCAGTGGAGGCAGGCAACACCAAAATGAGCAGTTCTTC,CATSGGRQHQNEQFF
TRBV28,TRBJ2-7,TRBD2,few,TGTGCCAGCAGTTTGAACCTAGCGGAGTACTTC,CASSLNLAEYF
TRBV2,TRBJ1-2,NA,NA,TGTGCCAGCAGCCTAGGGCAGATGGGTGGTGGCTACACCTTC,CASSLGQMGGGYTF
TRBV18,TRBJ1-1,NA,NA,TGTGCCAGCTCACTCTTCGACAGGAAAACTAACACTGAAGCTTTCTTT,CASSLFDRKTNTEAFF
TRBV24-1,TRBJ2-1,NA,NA,TGTGCCACCAGTGAATTTACCTACAATGAGCAGTTCTTC,CATSEFTYNEQFF
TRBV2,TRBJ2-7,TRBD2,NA,TGTGCCAGCAGTGAAGGACTAGCGGGAGCCTACGAGCAGTACTTC,CASSEGLAGAYEQYF
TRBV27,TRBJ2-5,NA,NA,TGTGCCAGCAGTCTCTTCCTCCAAGAGACCCAGTACTTC,CASSLFLQETQYF
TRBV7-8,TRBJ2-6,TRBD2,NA,TGTGCCAGCAGCTTAATCGTAGCGGGGATTTCTGGGGCCAACGTCCTGACTTTC,CASSLIVAGISGANVLTF
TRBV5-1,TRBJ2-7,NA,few,TGCGCCAGCATCTTGAGGGGAGACTCCTACGAGCAGTACTTC,CASILRGDSYEQYF
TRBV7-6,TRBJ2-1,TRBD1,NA,TGTGCCAGCAGCTTAAGAGGGGGCCTGAAAAATGAGCAGTTCTTC,CASSLRGGLKNEQFF
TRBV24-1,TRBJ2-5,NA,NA,TGTGCCACCAGTGATTTGTATAGGGATAGGGAGACCCAGTACTTC,CATSDLYRDRETQYF
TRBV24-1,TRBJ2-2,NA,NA,TGTGCCACCAGTGACGTCACTAGAACCGGGGAGCTGTTTTTT,CATSDVTRTGELFF
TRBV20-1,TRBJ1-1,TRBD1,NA,TGCAGTGCTGGGGGACAGGGGTATGAAGCTTTCTTT,CSAGGQGYEAFF
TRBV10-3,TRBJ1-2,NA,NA,TGTGCCATCTACAGCTATGGCTACACCTTC,CAIYSYGYTF
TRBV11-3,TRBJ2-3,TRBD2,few,TGTGCCAGCAGCTTAGTGCGGGGACTAGCGGGGGGGTCATGGGATACGCAGTATTTT,CASSLVRGLAGGSWDTQYF
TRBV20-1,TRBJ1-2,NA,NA,TGCAGTGCTAGAAGAAGGGCGGATTACTATGGCTACACCTTC,CSARRRADYYGYTF
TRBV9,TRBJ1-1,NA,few,TGTGCCAGCAGCGTGCTGGAGAACCTGAACACTGAAGCTTTCTTT,CASSVLENLNTEAFF
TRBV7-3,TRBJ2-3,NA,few,TGTGCCAGCAGCTCGTACGGCACAGATACGCAGTATTTT,CASSSYGTDTQYF
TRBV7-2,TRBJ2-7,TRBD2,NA,TGTGCCAGCAGCTTAGTAAGCGGGGGGGATGATTACGAGCAGTACTTC,CASSLVSGGDDYEQYF
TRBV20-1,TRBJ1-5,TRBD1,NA,TGCAGCCCCACCCGGACAGGGATGGGTCAGCCCCAGCATTTT,CSPTRTGMGQPQHF
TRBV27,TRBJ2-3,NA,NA,TGTGCCAGCAGTTTATCCCGGGCCCCCACAGATACGCAGTATTTT,CASSLSRAPTDTQYF
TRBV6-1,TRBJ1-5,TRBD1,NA,TGTGCCAGCAGTACCCGAGACAGGGGGGCTCAGCCCCAGCATTTT,CASSTRDRGAQPQHF
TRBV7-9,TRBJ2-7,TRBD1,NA,TGTGCCAGCAGCTGGGACAGGCCGAGCTCCTACGAGCAGTACTTC,CASSWDRPSSYEQYF
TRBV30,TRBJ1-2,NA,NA,TGTGCCTGGAGTGTACCGGGACCAGGTTATGGCTACACCTTC,CAWSVPGPGYGYTF
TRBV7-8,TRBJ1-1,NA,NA,TGTGCCACTTCGGAGGACTACACTGAAGCTTTCTTT,CATSEDYTEAFF
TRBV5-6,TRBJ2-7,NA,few,TGTGCCAGCAGCTTGGTGGGGGCCAGCTCCTACGAGCAGTACTTC,CASSLVGASSYEQYF
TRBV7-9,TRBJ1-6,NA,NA,TGTGCCAGCAGCTTAATGTCAGGCGGGGGGGATTCACCCCTCCACTTT,CASSLMSGGGDSPLHF
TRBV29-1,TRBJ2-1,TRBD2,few,TGCAGCGTCGAAGCGGGAGGGCCCTACAATGAGCAGTTCTTC,CSVEAGGPYNEQFF
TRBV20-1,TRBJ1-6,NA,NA,TGCAGTGCTAGGGGGCAGTGGGGTTCACCCCTCCACTTT,CSARGQWGSPLHF
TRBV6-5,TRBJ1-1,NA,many,TGTGCCAGCAGTCACCAGGAAGGGGCCACTGAAGCTTTCTTT,CASSHQEGATEAFF
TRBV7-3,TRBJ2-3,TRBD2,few,TGTGCCAGCAGCTTAACGACAGCGGGAGCGGGAGATACGCAGTATTTT,CASSLTTAGAGDTQYF
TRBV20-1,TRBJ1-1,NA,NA,TGCAGTGCTCGCGGGCAGCTGAACACTGAAGCTTTCTTT,CSARGQLNTEAFF
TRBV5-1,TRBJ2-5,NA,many,TGCGCCAGCAGTCTTAGTAGCGCTAAAGAGACCCAGTACTTC,CASSLSSAKETQYF
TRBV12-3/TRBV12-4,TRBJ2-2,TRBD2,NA,TGTGCCAGCAGTTTGGCCCCCTCTAGCGGGGGTGACACCGGGGAGCTGTTTTTT,CASSLAPSSGGDTGELFF
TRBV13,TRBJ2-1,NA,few,TGTGCCAGCAGCTTAGTCTCCCTCTATGAGCAGTTCTTC,CASSLVSLYEQFF
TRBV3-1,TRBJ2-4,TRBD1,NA,TGTGCCAGCAGCCGAAGACAGGGGGCGAAAAACATTCAGTACTTC,CASSRRQGAKNIQYF
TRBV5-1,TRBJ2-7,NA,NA,TGCGCCAGCAGCTTCACGGGCCACACAACCTACGAGCAGTACTTC,CASSFTGHTTYEQYF
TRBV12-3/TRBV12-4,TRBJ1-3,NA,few,TGTGCCAGCAGTCGAGACAGGCTATCTGGAAACACCATATATTTT,CASSRDRLSGNTIYF
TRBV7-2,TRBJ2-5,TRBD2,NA,TGTGCCAGCAGCTCTACTAGCGGGAGAAGGCAAGAGACCCAGTACTTC,CASSSTSGRRQETQYF
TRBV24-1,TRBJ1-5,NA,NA,TGTGCCACCAGTGATGGATATAGCAATCAGCCCCAGCATTTT,CATSDGYSNQPQHF
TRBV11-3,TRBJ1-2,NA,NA,TGTGCCAGCAGCTCCCGGAAGAGGGAAGATTTAGGGGGCTACACCTTC,CASSSRKREDLGGYTF
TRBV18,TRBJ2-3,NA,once,TGTGCCAGCTCACCACCGAAGGGGACTGACGCTAGCACAGATACGCAGTATTTT,CASSPPKGTDASTDTQYF
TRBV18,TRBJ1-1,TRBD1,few,TGTGCCAGCTCAACCGACAGGGCCACTGAAGCTTTCTTT,CASSTDRATEAFF